One and the same sample provided the 23 T cell receptor beta chains below, sequenced in a study of blood T cell repertoires in COVID-19. Only in-frame clones appear in the TCRdb table, and some are missing; sequencing was by immunoSEQ multiplex PCR. The sample has around 72,000 clones; 80% to 95% are singletons. Sample: peripheral blood. Source of these receptors: a human donor with active COVID-19. The donor label of this sample is uncertain.

The chain combines TRBV7-8 with TRBJ2-5, with unresolved D. V gave up 5 bases and J gave up 2 bases, with 9 bases separating them. Germline V lookup: CDR1 SGHVS, CDR2 FQNEAQ. The CDR3 covers 13 residues. The CDR3 reads CASSRSQQETQYF. CDR3 DNA: TGTGCCAGCAGCCGATCCCAACAAGAGACCCAGTACTTC.

CDR3 sequence reads: CASSTQGAGETQYF. The CDR3 bases are TGTGCCAGCAGCACCCAGGGGGCAGGGGAGACCCAGTACTTC. The rearrangement uses TRBV7-7 and TRBJ2-5; TRBD1 matches at 8 bases. The CDR3 spans 14 residues. The V gene end was trimmed by 5 bases and the J gene end by 5 bases; junction bases not matched to a gene: 7. CDR1 and CDR2 (germline): SSHAT, FNYEAQ (reference sequence).

V usage is TRBV3-1 (or the pseudogene TRBV3-2) and J usage is TRBJ2-1, with TRBD2 matching over 14 bases. Trimming cost V 3 bases and J 6 bases; bases outside gene matches: 4. The germline gives CDR1 LGHDT, CDR2 YNNKEL (reference sequence). CDR3 length: 16 amino acids. The CDR3 region has the DNA TGTGCCAGCAGCCATGCCGGGACTAGCGGGAGCAATGAGCAGTTCTTC. Translating gives CASSHAGTSGSNEQFF.

The CDR3 region is CASSKGLAGENEQFF. CDR3 DNA: TGTGCCAGCAGCAAGGGACTAGCGGGAGAAAATGAGCAGTTCTTC. The V and J genes are TRBV5-4 and TRBJ2-1, with 14 bases matching TRBD2. The CDR3 length is 15 residues. CDR1 is SGHNT, CDR2 YYREEE, per germline (reference sequence). V lost 4 bases to trimming and J lost 7 bases; unmatched junction nucleotides: 4.

The V and J genes are TRBV10-1 and TRBJ2-7; TRBD2 agrees at 8 bases. V lost 6 bases to trimming and J lost 0 bases; unmatched junction nucleotides: 16. Germline CDR1 WNHNN, CDR2 SYGVQD (reference sequence). The CDR3 extends over 18 amino acids. DNA of the CDR3: TGCGCCAGCAGCAATGACACCCTAGCGGGTTTGAGCTCCTACGAGCAGTACTTC. It codes for CASSNDTLAGLSSYEQYF.

The chain employs TRBV24-1 and TRBJ2-1, with 8 positions matching TRBD2. This CDR3 has 16 amino acids. Germline V gene lookup returns CDR1 KGHDR and CDR2 SFDVKD. Losses at the gene ends were 6 bases for V and 5 bases for J; bases not matched to a gene: 11. CDR3 in DNA: TGTGCCACCAGTCCAACCCGGACTAGCCAAGACAATGAGCAGTTCTTC. Amino acids: CATSPTRTSQDNEQFF.

The chain has TRBV7-6 and TRBJ1-5; 7 nucleotides agree with TRBD1. Germline CDR1 SGHVS, CDR2 FNYEAQ. V trimming: 1 base; J trimming: 7 bases; junction bases outside the gene matches: 4. The length of the CDR3 is 14 residues. CDR3 in amino acids: CASSLETGKQPQHF. The CDR3 region has the DNA TGTGCCAGCAGCTTAGAGACAGGGAAACAGCCCCAGCATTTT.

A few counts support this clone. The chain uses TRBV6-5 and TRBJ1-1; no clear D. V lost 5 bases and J 1 base, leaving 11 bases between the germline ends. The CDR3 extends over 14 amino acids. Germline assignment: CDR1 MNHEY and CDR2 SVGAGI. CDR3 in amino acids: CASSIGRGNTEAFF. CDR3 DNA sequence: TGTGCCAGCAGTATCGGACGGGGGAACACTGAAGCTTTCTTT.

Of note for this clone: Other DNA sequences in the sample encode the same CDR3. This chain joins TRBV12-3 or TRBV12-4 and TRBJ2-3, with no clear D. This CDR3 has 12 residues. V shed 2 bases and J shed 3 bases, with 3 bases lying between them. CDR3 DNA: TGTGCCAGCAGTTTATTAACAGATACGCAGTATTTT. Translated: CASSLLTDTQYF.

The rearrangement links TRBV7-3 to TRBJ2-3; maybe TRBD2 (6 bases). This CDR3 comprises 15 residues. V was trimmed by 4 bases and J by 0 bases, leaving 11 bases between them. In germline, CDR1 is SGHTA, CDR2 FQGTGA. The CDR3 region is CASSSLAHSTDTQYF. The CDR3, as DNA: TGTGCCAGCAGCTCACTAGCCCATAGCACAGATACGCAGTATTTT. Supplemented by reference TRBV7-3 and TRBJ2-3, the full variable domain reads GAGVSQTPSNKVTEKGKYVELRCDPISGHTALYWYRQSLGQGPEFLIYFQGTGAADDSGLPNDRFFAVRPEGSVSTLKIQRTERGDSAVYLCASSSLAHSTDTQYFGPGTRLTVL.

This clone was recorded once. V is TRBV12-5 and J is TRBJ2-1; 9 nucleotides align to TRBD1. J was trimmed by 2 bases and V by 5 bases; bases with no gene match: 4. Germline V gene sequence: CDR1 LGHNT, CDR2 FRNRAP. This CDR3 is built from 15 residues. CDR3 residues: CASGNRDRAYNEQFF. CDR3 sequence (DNA): TGTGCTAGTGGTAACCGGGACAGGGCCTACAATGAGCAGTTCTTC.

This clone appeared a single time. J is TRBJ2-7 and V is TRBV2, with no clear D. This CDR3 region has 14 residues. Trimming left V 5 bases short and J 1 base short, with 12 bases between. Germline lookup yields CDR1 SNHLY and CDR2 FYNNEI. The CDR3 DNA reads TGTGCCAGCAGTAAAGATGCAGGATCCTACGAGCAGTACTTC. Protein: CASSKDAGSYEQYF.

The V call is TRBV28, the J call TRBJ1-5, with 9 bases identical to TRBD1. Germline V lookup: CDR1 MDHEN, CDR2 SYDVKM. This CDR3 comprises 14 residues. Trimming cost V 6 bases and J 5 bases; bases outside gene matches: 5. The CDR3 sequence is CASRRGTGYQPQHF. The DNA for the CDR3 is TGTGCCAGCAGGCGAGGGACAGGGTATCAGCCCCAGCATTTT.

The genes are TRBV7-2 and TRBJ2-1; 11 nucleotides agree with TRBD2. J was trimmed by 4 bases and V by 6 bases; bases with no gene match: 5. The CDR3 contains 15 residues. The germline CDR1 and CDR2 sequences are SGHTA and FQGNSA. This chain's CDR3 is CASREGLAEYNEQFF. CDR3 sequence (DNA): TGTGCCAGCAGAGAGGGACTAGCGGAATACAATGAGCAGTTCTTC.

This chain uses TRBV28 with TRBJ2-7; TRBD1 matches 9 bases. CDR1 is MDHEN and CDR2 is SYDVKM in the germline V gene. The trim removed 6 bases at V and 2 bases at J, leaving 2 bases unmatched. The CDR3 contains 13 residues. The CDR3: CASRRTGAYEQYF. The DNA of the CDR3 is TGTGCCAGCAGACGGACAGGGGCCTACGAGCAGTACTTC.

The V gene is TRBV3-1 (or the pseudogene TRBV3-2), the J gene TRBJ2-3, with unresolved D. Germline values: CDR1 LGHDT, CDR2 YNNKEL (reference sequence). The V and J ends lost 0 bases and 6 bases respectively, with 7 bases between them. The CDR3 is 13 residues long. The chain's CDR3 is CASSQDPRDTQYF. The DNA of the CDR3 is TGTGCCAGCAGCCAAGATCCTAGGGATACGCAGTATTTT.

V and J are TRBV5-4 and TRBJ2-3; 11 nucleotides match TRBD1. CDR1 is SGHNT and CDR2 is YYREEE in the germline V gene (reference sequence). CDR3 size: 15 residues. The junction had 4 bases not matched to a gene; V was cut back by 4 bases and J by 3 bases. CDR3 loop: CASSLDRGRTDTQYF. Here the CDR3 DNA reads TGTGCCAGCAGCCTGGACAGGGGGCGAACAGATACGCAGTATTTT. The complete variable domain, with remaining parts taken from reference TRBV5-4 and TRBJ2-3, reads ETGVTQSPTHLIKTRGQQVTLRCSSQSGHNTVSWYQQALGQGPQFIFQYYREEENGRGNFPPRFSGLQFPNYSSELNVNALELDDSALYLCASSLDRGRTDTQYFGPGTRLTVL.

In regard to this clone: The final CDR3 position lacks the conserved phenylalanine or tryptophan, pointing to a likely read error. The limits of the CDR3 on the DNA are not certain, so only TCRdb's listed CDR3 is given. The chain couples TRBV3-1 (or the pseudogene TRBV3-2) to TRBJ2-7; TRBD1 is the table's D call and was not checked against the DNA. The length of the CDR3 is 11 amino acids, counting both ends. In germline, CDR1 is LGHDT, CDR2 YNNKEL (reference sequence). The CDR3 sequence is CASSRDREIWI.

The count of this clone is one. V gene TRBV6-5 combines with J gene TRBJ2-1; 9 bases map to TRBD1. Germline assignment: CDR1 MNHEY and CDR2 SVGAGI. V lost 7 bases and J lost 9; bases outside the gene matches: 7. This CDR3 spans 13 amino acids. This CDR3 is CASKGTGSPEQFF. The CDR3 bases are TGTGCCAGCAAGGGGACAGGGAGTCCTGAGCAGTTCTTC.

The CDR3 is CASRESGASYEQYF. In nucleotides, the CDR3 is TGTGCCAGCAGGGAGAGCGGGGCCTCCTACGAGCAGTACTTC. This chain joins TRBV5-6 and TRBJ2-7; 7 nucleotides line up with TRBD2. The germline CDR1 and CDR2 sequences are SGHDT and YYEEEE. V lost 5 bases, J lost 0 bases, and 5 bases stayed unmatched. The CDR3 contains 14 residues.

The chain recombines TRBV7-9 with TRBJ2-3; D call uncertain. V was clipped by 4 bases and J by 0 bases, with 5 bases between them. This CDR3 is 13 amino acids long. Germline V gene sequence: CDR1 SEHNR, CDR2 FQNEAQ (reference sequence). CDR3 bases: TGTGCCAGCAGCTCTTCTAGCACAGATACGCAGTATTTT. Translating it yields CASSSSSTDTQYF.

This chain connects TRBV18 to TRBJ2-7; a possible D gene is TRBD1 (6 bases). CDR3 size: 15 residues. The germline gives CDR1 KGHSH, CDR2 LQKENI. V lost 4 bases, J lost 1 base, and 14 bases lay in between. CDR3 coding DNA: TGTGCCAGCTCACAAACCAGGGGCTCTTCCTACGAGCAGTACTTC. This gives the protein CASSQTRGSSYEQYF.

The chain carries TRBV5-6 and TRBJ1-5; D remains unclear. Trimming cost V 2 bases and J 6 bases, with 21 bases left between them. The CDR3 spans 17 residues. Germline lookup yields CDR1 SGHDT and CDR2 YYEEEE. The chain's CDR3 is CASSFTAPASHFQPQHF. The CDR3 DNA reads TGTGCCAGCAGCTTCACAGCCCCGGCCTCGCACTTTCAGCCCCAGCATTTT.